This TCR beta chain derives from a study of cytomegalovirus exposure and HLA in healthy donors. Study-wide points: When analyzed later, a missense DCLRE1C variant was found to be linked to TCR beta V- and J-gene trimming. The classifier reportedly diagnosed cytomegalovirus status with high specificity and sensitivity.

The CDR3 loop spans 17 amino acids. Germline V gene lookup returns CDR1 LNHDA and CDR2 SQIVND (reference sequence). V was shortened by 4 bases and J by 2 bases, with 19 bases between the two germline ends. The PCR used 60 Vbeta and 13 Jbeta primers. Assay used: immunoSEQ multiplex PCR; TCRdb lists only in-frame clones, some missing. The sample shows under 200,000 clones, 65% to 90% of them seen only once. About this clone itself: No antigen is known for it.

This clonotype was sampled from a man aged 40-50 years in good health and CMV-seropositive. The chain couples TRBV19 to TRBJ2-3, with D perhaps matching TRBD1 (6 bases). The sample was PBMCs. This CDR3 reads CASSTLGSGASTDTQYF. CDR3 sequence (DNA): TGTGCCAGTAGTACACTAGGGTCAGGGGCTTCCACAGATACGCAGTATTTT.